The next 14 T cell receptor beta chains were all read from a single sample in a study of shared clonotypes between healthy human individuals. Sequencing used immunoSEQ multiplex PCR; TCRdb keeps in-frame clones, though not all of them. The repertoire has 2 million to 2.5 million clones, approximately 95% of them found once; the top ten carry 0.3% to 0.4%. Sequences were obtained from naive CD4+ T cells from PBMCs. As for subset: CD45RA+ positively selected. These receptor sequences come from a man aged 18 to 35 in good health. Some clones in this sample may be carry-over from other donors' samples.

The V gene is TRBV28, the J gene TRBJ2-3; D might be TRBD2 (5 bases). Germline V CDR1 and CDR2: MDHEN, SYDVKM. The CDR3 contains 16 residues. Trimming took off 4 bases at V and 3 bases at J, with 17 bases between the two ends. The CDR3 DNA sequence: TGTGCCAGCAGTTCCCCTGGGGAGACGTTGACAGATACGCAGTATTTT. Protein: CASSSPGETLTDTQYF.

This chain connects TRBV25-1 to TRBJ2-1; 11 nucleotides align to TRBD2. The V and J ends lost 5 bases and 10 bases, in that order; junction bases with no gene match: 16. The CDR3 is 17 residues long. Per the germline V gene, CDR1 is MGHDK and CDR2 is SYGVNS. CDR3: CASSLLPGLAVFGEQFF. In DNA, the CDR3 is TGTGCCAGCAGTCTCCTCCCGGGACTAGCGGTCTTCGGGGAGCAGTTCTTC.

V usage is TRBV18 and J usage is TRBJ2-2; 8 bases are a match to TRBD2. Germline V gene sequence: CDR1 KGHSH, CDR2 LQKENI. The V and J ends lost 3 bases and 7 bases, in that order; junction bases with no gene match: 16. The CDR3 length is 18 residues. This CDR3 is CASSPPVGAAGDIGELFF. The CDR3 DNA reads TGTGCCAGCTCACCGCCCGTAGGAGCAGCGGGAGATATCGGGGAGCTGTTTTTT.

This chain connects TRBV10-3 to TRBJ2-2, with a weak D call TRBD2 (5 bases). Germline V gene lookup returns CDR1 ENHRY and CDR2 SYGVKD. The V gene lost 8 bases and the J gene lost 3 bases, with 7 bases spanning the gap. This CDR3 is 12 amino acids long. The CDR3 loop is CAIRGDTGELFF. The CDR3 DNA sequence: TGTGCCATCCGGGGTGACACCGGGGAGCTGTTTTTT.

This chain joins TRBV28 and TRBJ2-3; the match to TRBD1 covers 7 bases. The CDR3 is 18 amino acids. The V gene end was trimmed by 6 bases and the J gene end by 6 bases; junction bases not matched to a gene: 21. Germline CDR1 MDHEN, CDR2 SYDVKM. The CDR3 loop reads CASSQWARRQGPMDTQYF. In DNA form, the CDR3 reads TGTGCCAGCAGCCAATGGGCCAGGAGACAGGGACCGATGGATACGCAGTATTTT.

J is TRBJ1-5 and V is TRBV28; 9 bases map to TRBD1. The CDR3 runs to 15 residues. Germline V gene lookup returns CDR1 MDHEN and CDR2 SYDVKM. The trim removed 3 bases at V and 4 bases at J, leaving 4 bases unmatched. CDR3 sequence: CASSFAGTGNQPQHF. For the CDR3, the DNA is TGTGCCAGCAGTTTCGCCGGGACAGGGAATCAGCCCCAGCATTTT.

Note on this clone: Germline is not matched at one junction end, which may reflect a read error. The chain combines TRBV18 with TRBJ1-4; D not resolved. This CDR3 contains 13 residues. Germline values: CDR1 KGHSH, CDR2 LQKENI. In nucleotides, the CDR3 is TGTGCCAGCTCACCACCATGGGATGATAAACTGTTTTTT. Translating it yields CASSPPWDDKLFF. The full variable domain, completed using reference TRBV18 and TRBJ1-4, is NAGVMQNPRHLVRRRGQEARLRCSPMKGHSHVYWYRQLPEEGLKFMVYLQKENIIDESGMPKERFSAEFPKEGPSILRIQQVVRGDSAAYFCASSPPWDDKLFFGSGTQLSVL.

The chain combines TRBV25-1 with TRBJ2-5; no reliable D call. The CDR3 is 16 residues long. Germline assignment: CDR1 MGHDK and CDR2 SYGVNS. V dropped 3 bases and J dropped 2 bases, with 16 bases sitting between them. The CDR3 nucleotides are TGTGCCAGCAGTGAGATAAAGGGTAACCTTCAAGAGACCCAGTACTTC. Translating it yields CASSEIKGNLQETQYF.

The rearrangement joins TRBV4-3 to TRBJ1-3; no firm D call. The ends were cut back, 1 base at V and 5 bases at J, with 15 bases in the middle. Germline CDR1 reads LGHNA; CDR2 reads YSLEER. This CDR3 comprises 16 residues. The CDR3 here is CASSQVASGPRNTIYF. The CDR3 DNA is TGCGCCAGCAGCCAAGTGGCCTCCGGCCCGCGAAACACCATATATTTT.

The V call is TRBV25-1, the J call TRBJ2-2, with TRBD2 as a possible D gene (5 bases). The V end lost 2 bases, the J end lost 0 bases, and 10 bases lay between the germline ends. The germline V gene encodes CDR1 MGHDK and CDR2 SYGVNS. CDR3 length equals 16 residues. CDR3 residues: CASSEQEAPNTGELFF. CDR3 coding DNA: TGTGCCAGCAGTGAACAGGAGGCCCCGAACACCGGGGAGCTGTTTTTT.

The rearrangement links TRBV4-3 to TRBJ1-1; D might be TRBD1 (6 bases). CDR1 and CDR2 from the germline V gene are LGHNA and YSLEER. This CDR3 comprises 19 residues. Trimming stripped 2 bases from V and 0 bases from J, with 22 bases between. As DNA, the CDR3 is TGCGCCAGCAGCCAATCGGAGCGAGGGCCGGGACATATGAACACTGAAGCTTTCTTT. This codes for CASSQSERGPGHMNTEAFF.

V is TRBV11-2 and J is TRBJ2-3; D remains unclear. V lost 0 bases to trimming and J lost 0 bases, with 13 bases between them. The CDR3 is 17 amino acids. The germline CDR1 and CDR2 sequences are SGHAT and FQNNGV. CDR3 nucleotide sequence: TGTGCCAGCAGCTTAGATAAGGGTTTGACTAGCACAGATACGCAGTATTTT. Amino acids: CASSLDKGLTSTDTQYF.

The chain couples TRBV7-9 to TRBJ1-1; 10 bases map to TRBD1. V lost 5 bases to trimming and J lost 6 bases; unmatched junction nucleotides: 12. The CDR3 is made up of 16 amino acids. The germline CDR1 and CDR2 sequences are SEHNR and FQNEAQ (reference sequence). The CDR3, as DNA: TGTGCCAGCAGCCTGACAGGGGGCAGGGACGCGTCTGAAGCTTTCTTT. It translates to CASSLTGGRDASEAFF.

CDR3 sequence reads: CASSSTTGLADTQYF. As DNA, the CDR3 is TGTGCCAGCAGCTCAACTACAGGGTTGGCGGATACGCAGTATTTT. The V gene is TRBV7-3, the J gene TRBJ2-3, with D tentatively TRBD1 (6 bases). CDR3 size: 15 residues. Per the germline V gene, CDR1 is SGHTA and CDR2 is FQGTGA. V gave up 4 bases and J gave up 6 bases, with 17 bases separating them.